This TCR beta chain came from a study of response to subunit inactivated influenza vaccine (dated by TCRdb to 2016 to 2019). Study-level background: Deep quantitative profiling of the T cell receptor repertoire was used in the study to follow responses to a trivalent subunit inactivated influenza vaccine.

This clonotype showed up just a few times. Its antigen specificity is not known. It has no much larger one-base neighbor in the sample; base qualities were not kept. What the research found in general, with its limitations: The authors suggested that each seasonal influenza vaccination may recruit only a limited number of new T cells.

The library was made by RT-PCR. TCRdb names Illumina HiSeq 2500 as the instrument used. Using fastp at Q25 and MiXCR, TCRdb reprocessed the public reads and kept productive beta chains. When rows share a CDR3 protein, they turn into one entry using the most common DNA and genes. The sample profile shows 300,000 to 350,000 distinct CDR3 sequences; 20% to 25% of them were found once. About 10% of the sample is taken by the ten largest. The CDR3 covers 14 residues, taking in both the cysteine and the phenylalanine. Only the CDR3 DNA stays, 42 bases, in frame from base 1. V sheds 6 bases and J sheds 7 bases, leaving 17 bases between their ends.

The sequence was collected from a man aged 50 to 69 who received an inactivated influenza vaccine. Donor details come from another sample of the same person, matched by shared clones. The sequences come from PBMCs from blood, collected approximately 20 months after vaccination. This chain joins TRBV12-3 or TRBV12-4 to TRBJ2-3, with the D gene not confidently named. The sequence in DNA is TGTGCCAGCAGCTTACTTGAAACCCTTAATACGCAGTATTTT. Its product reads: CASSLLETLNTQYF.